These T cell receptor beta chains were read from a single sample in a study of vaccination and CD4 T cells after COVID-19. Their antigens are not known. Using its own MiXCR run on the PCR reads, TCRdb lists one record per CDR3 protein. The sample contains 15,000 to 20,000 distinct CDR3 sequences, about 61% of which appear only once. Sample: CD4+ T cells from blood, cultured in vitro. Receptors were obtained from a human donor who had recovered from COVID-19. The CDR3 runs from the conserved cysteine through the conserved F or W. Each record gives: D gene, V gene, J gene, clone size, CDR3 DNA, CDR3 protein. D genes are given only for firm matches. Only some rows state a clone size, as once, few, many or a class for expanded clones.

TRBD1,TRBV7-2,TRBJ1-2,-,TGTGCCAGCAGCTTGGGCATGAACAGGGGTGGTGGCTACACCTTC,CASSLGMNRGGGYTF
-,TRBV5-5,TRBJ1-3,-,TGTGCCAGCAGCGTGGGACAAGCTGGAAACACCATATATTTT,CASSVGQAGNTIYF
-,TRBV6-2/TRBV6-3,TRBJ2-7,-,TGTGCCAGCAGTTCCGGGGTCCAGCAGTACTTC,CASSSGVQQYF
-,TRBV10-3,TRBJ1-2,-,TGTGCCATCAGCCCCGACGGCTATGGCTACACCTTC,CAISPDGYGYTF
-,TRBV7-2,TRBJ2-7,-,TGTGCCAGCAGCTTAGATCCCTACGAGCAGTACTTC,CASSLDPYEQYF
-,TRBV20-1,TRBJ2-2,large,TGCAGTGCAAGCGGAGGGGCCCTCGGCGGGGAGCTGTTTTTT,CSASGGALGGELFF
-,TRBV2,TRBJ1-1,few,TGTGCCAGCAGGGAGGGGGTCCCGGGCACTGAAGCTTTCTTT,CASREGVPGTEAFF
-,TRBV7-2,TRBJ2-1,-,TGTGCCAGCAGCTTAAATAGCTGGAATGAGCAGTTCTTC,CASSLNSWNEQFF
TRBD1,TRBV20-1,TRBJ1-4,-,TGCAGTGCTGGCCGGGACAGTGCTAATGAAAAACTGTTTTTT,CSAGRDSANEKLFF
-,TRBV11-2,TRBJ2-1,-,TGTGCCAGCAGCCCCAGCCCCAGGGGTCGCTCCTACAATGAGCAGTTCTTC,CASSPSPRGRSYNEQFF
TRBD1,TRBV12-3/TRBV12-4,TRBJ2-7,-,TGTGCCAGCAGTTTGGGGACAGGGCTCTACGAGCAGTACTTC,CASSLGTGLYEQYF
TRBD2,TRBV24-1,TRBJ2-1,-,TGTGCCACCCAAGATAGCGGGAGGAATGAGCAGTTCTTC,CATQDSGRNEQFF
-,TRBV27,TRBJ2-3,-,TGTGCCAGCAGTTTCGACGGTACGCAGTATTTT,CASSFDGTQYF
-,TRBV4-3,TRBJ2-2,once,TGCGCCAGCCGCCGGGACACCAACACCGGGGAGCTGTTTTTT,CASRRDTNTGELFF
-,TRBV6-1,TRBJ1-5,-,TGTGCCAGCAGCCCCCTAGGCAATCAGCCCCAGCATTTT,CASSPLGNQPQHF
TRBD1,TRBV5-1,TRBJ1-6,-,TGCGCCAGCAGCTCGGCCGGGACAGGGGGTTCACCCCTCCACTTT,CASSSAGTGGSPLHF
-,TRBV11-3,TRBJ1-2,-,TGTGCCAGCAGCTTAGACAGGGGCGTCGGCTACACCTTC,CASSLDRGVGYTF
-,TRBV9,TRBJ2-6,-,TGTGCCAGCAGCTCAGGGGGGAGCGCCCGTTACGGGGCCAACGTCCTGACTTTC,CASSSGGSARYGANVLTF
TRBD1,TRBV2,TRBJ1-5,large,TGTGCCAGCAGTACCGGGACAGCTAGCAATCAGCCCCAGCATTTT,CASSTGTASNQPQHF
TRBD1,TRBV20-1,TRBJ1-2,-,TGCAGTGCCCCAAGCTCCGGGACAGGGGCCAACTATGGCTACACCTTC,CSAPSSGTGANYGYTF
TRBD1,TRBV4-2,TRBJ1-6,-,TGTGCCAGCAGCCAAGACGGTGACAGGGAGGGTTCACCCCTCCACTTT,CASSQDGDREGSPLHF
-,TRBV9,TRBJ1-6,-,TGTGCCAGCAGCCCATCGGGGAATTCACCCCTCCACTTT,CASSPSGNSPLHF
TRBD1,TRBV3-1,TRBJ2-3,-,TGTGCCAGCAGCGCCCAGGGGGCGATGTGGGATACGCAGTATTTT,CASSAQGAMWDTQYF
-,TRBV30,TRBJ1-2,few,TGTGCCTGGAGCATCAGGCCGACTAACTATGGCTACACCTTC,CAWSIRPTNYGYTF
TRBD2,TRBV9,TRBJ2-7,-,TGTGCCAGCAGCTTCCTAGCGGGGGCCGAGCAGTACTTC,CASSFLAGAEQYF
TRBD1,TRBV15,TRBJ1-2,few,TGTGCCACCAGCAGTGACAGGGCCTTGGGCTACACCTTC,CATSSDRALGYTF
TRBD1,TRBV6-1,TRBJ2-3,-,TGTGCCAGCACCAAAGGGGGACAGAACACAGATACGCAGTATTTT,CASTKGGQNTDTQYF
-,TRBV30,TRBJ2-1,-,TGTGCCTGGAGTGTACCCAGGGGACCCATTGAGCAGTTCTTC,CAWSVPRGPIEQFF
-,TRBV7-2,TRBJ2-7,few,TGTGCCAGCAGCACGACTAACAACTACGAGCAGTACTTC,CASSTTNNYEQYF
-,TRBV6-2/TRBV6-3,TRBJ1-1,few,TGTGCCAGCAGTTACTCGAGCGGAAGGACTGAAGCTTTCTTT,CASSYSSGRTEAFF
-,TRBV7-6,TRBJ2-7,-,TGTGCCAGCAGCCCCACCCACAGGGCCCGAGCCTACGAGCAGTACTTC,CASSPTHRARAYEQYF
TRBD1,TRBV7-2,TRBJ1-5,-,TGTGCCAGCAGCTTAACAACAGGGGTAGGTCAGCCCCAGCATTTT,CASSLTTGVGQPQHF
-,TRBV11-1,TRBJ1-2,-,TGTGCCAGCAGCCTTCAAGTCGGTGTCTACACCTTC,CASSLQVGVYTF
-,TRBV7-8,TRBJ2-5,-,TGTGCCAGCAGCTTAAGGCGTAGCGCCTACCAAGAGACCCAGTACTTC,CASSLRRSAYQETQYF
TRBD2,TRBV4-3,TRBJ2-3,-,TGCGCCAGCAGCCAAGGAGCGGGGTTGACAGATACGCAGTATTTT,CASSQGAGLTDTQYF
TRBD1,TRBV19,TRBJ1-5,-,TGTGCCAGTAGTCCGGCGACAGGGGTCAATCAGCCCCAGCATTTT,CASSPATGVNQPQHF
TRBD2,TRBV27,TRBJ2-1,-,TGTGCCAGCAGTTCCCGACTAGCGGGAGGTAATGAGCAGTTCTTC,CASSSRLAGGNEQFF
TRBD1,TRBV10-3,TRBJ1-5,few,TGTGCCATCAGTCGGGACAGCGTTGTTCAGCCCCAGCATTTT,CAISRDSVVQPQHF
-,TRBV2,TRBJ2-7,-,TGTGCCAGCAGTGAAGACCTGTCTGGGCACGAGCAGTACTTC,CASSEDLSGHEQYF
TRBD1,TRBV29-1,TRBJ2-5,-,TGCAGCGTTGATTCCGGGACAGGGGTCCAAGAGACCCAGTACTTC,CSVDSGTGVQETQYF